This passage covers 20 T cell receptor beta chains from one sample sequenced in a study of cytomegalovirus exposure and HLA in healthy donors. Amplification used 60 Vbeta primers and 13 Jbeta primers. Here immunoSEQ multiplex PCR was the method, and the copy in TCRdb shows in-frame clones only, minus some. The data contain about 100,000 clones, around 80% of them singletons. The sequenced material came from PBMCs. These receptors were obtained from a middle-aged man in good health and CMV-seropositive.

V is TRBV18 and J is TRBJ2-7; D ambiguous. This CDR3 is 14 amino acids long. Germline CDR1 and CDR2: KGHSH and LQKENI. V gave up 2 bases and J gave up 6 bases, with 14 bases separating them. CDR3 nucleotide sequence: TGTGCCAGCTCACCAATGGGCCCAACCGTCGAGCAGTACTTC. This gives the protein CASSPMGPTVEQYF.

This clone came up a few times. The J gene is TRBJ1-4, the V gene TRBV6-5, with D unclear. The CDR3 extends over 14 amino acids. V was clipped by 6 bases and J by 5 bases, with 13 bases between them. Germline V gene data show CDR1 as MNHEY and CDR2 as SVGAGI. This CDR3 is CASRRSAGNEKLFF. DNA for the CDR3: TGTGCCAGCAGACGGTCGGCAGGCAATGAAAAACTGTTTTTT.

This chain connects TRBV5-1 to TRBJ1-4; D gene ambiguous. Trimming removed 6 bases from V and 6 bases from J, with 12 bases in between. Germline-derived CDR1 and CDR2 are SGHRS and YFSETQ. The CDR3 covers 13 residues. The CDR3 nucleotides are TGCGCCAGCAAGTATCAGGCAGATGAAAAACTGTTTTTT. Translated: CASKYQADEKLFF.

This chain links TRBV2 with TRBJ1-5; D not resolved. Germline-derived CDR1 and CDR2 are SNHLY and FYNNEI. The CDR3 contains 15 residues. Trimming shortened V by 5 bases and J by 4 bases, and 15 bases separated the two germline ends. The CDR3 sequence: CASSPDRGGNQPQHF. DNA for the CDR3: TGTGCCAGCAGTCCAGACCGAGGAGGGAATCAGCCCCAGCATTTT.

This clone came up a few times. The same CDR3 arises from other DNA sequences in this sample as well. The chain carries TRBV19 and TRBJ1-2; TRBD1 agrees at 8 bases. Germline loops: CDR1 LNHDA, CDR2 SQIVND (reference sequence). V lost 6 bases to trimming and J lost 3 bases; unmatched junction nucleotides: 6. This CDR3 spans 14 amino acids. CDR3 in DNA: TGTGCCAGTAGCCCGGACAGGGTGGACTATGGCTACACCTTC. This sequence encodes CASSPDRVDYGYTF.

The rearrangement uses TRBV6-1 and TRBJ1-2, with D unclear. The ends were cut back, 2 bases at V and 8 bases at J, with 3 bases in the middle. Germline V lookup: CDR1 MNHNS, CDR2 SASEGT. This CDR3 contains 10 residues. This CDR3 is CASSESGYTF. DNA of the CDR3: TGTGCCAGCAGTGAATCGGGCTACACCTTC.

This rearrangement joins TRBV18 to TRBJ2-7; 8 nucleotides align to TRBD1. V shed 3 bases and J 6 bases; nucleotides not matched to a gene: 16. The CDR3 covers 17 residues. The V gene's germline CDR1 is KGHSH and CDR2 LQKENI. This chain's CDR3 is CASSPPLGQQGDGEQYF. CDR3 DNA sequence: TGTGCCAGCTCACCGCCCCTAGGACAACAGGGGGACGGCGAGCAGTACTTC.

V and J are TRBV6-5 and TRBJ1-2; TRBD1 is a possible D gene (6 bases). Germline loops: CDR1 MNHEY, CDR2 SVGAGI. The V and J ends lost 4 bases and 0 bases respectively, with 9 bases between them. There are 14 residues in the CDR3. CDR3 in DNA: TGTGCCAGCAGTTCCGACAGGACTAACTATGGCTACACCTTC. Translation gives CASSSDRTNYGYTF.

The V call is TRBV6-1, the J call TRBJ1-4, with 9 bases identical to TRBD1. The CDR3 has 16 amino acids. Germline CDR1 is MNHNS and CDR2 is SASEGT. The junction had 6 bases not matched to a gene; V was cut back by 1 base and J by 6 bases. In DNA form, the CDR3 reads TGTGCCAGCAGTGAAGGTGGGGGACAGGGCTATGAAAAACTGTTTTTT. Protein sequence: CASSEGGGQGYEKLFF.

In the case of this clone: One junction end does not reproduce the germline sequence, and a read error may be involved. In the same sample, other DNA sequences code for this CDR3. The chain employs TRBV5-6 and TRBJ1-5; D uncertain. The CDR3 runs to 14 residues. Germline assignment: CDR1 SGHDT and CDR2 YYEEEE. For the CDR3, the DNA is TGTGCCAGCAGCTTGGGGGGAGGCAACCAGCCCCAGCATTTT. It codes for CASSLGGGNQPQHF.

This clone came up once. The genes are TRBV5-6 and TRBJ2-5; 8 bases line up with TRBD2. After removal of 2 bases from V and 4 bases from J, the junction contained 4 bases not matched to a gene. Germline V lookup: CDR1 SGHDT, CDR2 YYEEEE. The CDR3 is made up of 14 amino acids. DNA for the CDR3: TGTGCCAGCAGCTTCCCGGGAGGGACAGAGACCCAGTACTTC. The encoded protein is CASSFPGGTETQYF.

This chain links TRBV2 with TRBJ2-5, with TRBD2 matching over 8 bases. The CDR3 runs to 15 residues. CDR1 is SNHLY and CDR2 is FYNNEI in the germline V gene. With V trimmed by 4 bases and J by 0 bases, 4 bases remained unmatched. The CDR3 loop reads CASSGVAGNQETQYF. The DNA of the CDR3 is TGTGCCAGCAGTGGGGTAGCGGGAAACCAAGAGACCCAGTACTTC. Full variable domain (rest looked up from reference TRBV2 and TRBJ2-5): EPEVTQTPSHQVTQMGQEVILRCVPISNHLYFYWYRQILGQKVEFLVSFYNNEISEKSEIFDDQFSVERPDGSNFTLKIRSTKLEDSAMYFCASSGVAGNQETQYFGPGTRLLVL.

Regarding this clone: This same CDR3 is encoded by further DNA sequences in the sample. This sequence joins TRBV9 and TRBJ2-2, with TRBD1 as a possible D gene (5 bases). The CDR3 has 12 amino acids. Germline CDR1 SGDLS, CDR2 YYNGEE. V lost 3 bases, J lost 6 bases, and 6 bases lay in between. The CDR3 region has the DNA TGTGCCAGCAGCGAAGGGGCCGGGGAGCTGTTTTTT. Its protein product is CASSEGAGELFF.

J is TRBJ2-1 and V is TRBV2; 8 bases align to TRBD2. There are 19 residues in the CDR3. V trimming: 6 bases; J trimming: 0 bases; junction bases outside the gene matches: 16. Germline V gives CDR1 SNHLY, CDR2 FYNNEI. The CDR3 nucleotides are TGTGCCAGCAGCCCTGGGGGACTAGGACTCAAGAGCTCCTACAATGAGCAGTTCTTC. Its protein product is CASSPGGLGLKSSYNEQFF.

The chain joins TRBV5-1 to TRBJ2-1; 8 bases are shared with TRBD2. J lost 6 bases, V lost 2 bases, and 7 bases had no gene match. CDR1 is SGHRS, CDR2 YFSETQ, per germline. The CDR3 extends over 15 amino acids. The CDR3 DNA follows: TGCGCCAGCAGCTTCAGCGGGAGCGGGGGCAATGAGCAGTTCTTC. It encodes CASSFSGSGGNEQFF.

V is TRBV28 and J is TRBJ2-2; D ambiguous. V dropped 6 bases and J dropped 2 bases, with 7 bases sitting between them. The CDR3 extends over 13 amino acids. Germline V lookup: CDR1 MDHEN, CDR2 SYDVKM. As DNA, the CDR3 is TGTGCCAGCAGCCGTCTTAACACCGGGGAGCTGTTTTTT. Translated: CASSRLNTGELFF.

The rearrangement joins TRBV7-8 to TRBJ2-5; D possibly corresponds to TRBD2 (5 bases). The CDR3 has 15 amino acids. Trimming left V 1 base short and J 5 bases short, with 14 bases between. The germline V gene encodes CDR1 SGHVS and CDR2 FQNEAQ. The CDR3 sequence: CASSLGGVQRETQYF. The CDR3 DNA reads TGTGCCAGCAGCTTAGGGGGAGTACAGAGGGAGACCCAGTACTTC.

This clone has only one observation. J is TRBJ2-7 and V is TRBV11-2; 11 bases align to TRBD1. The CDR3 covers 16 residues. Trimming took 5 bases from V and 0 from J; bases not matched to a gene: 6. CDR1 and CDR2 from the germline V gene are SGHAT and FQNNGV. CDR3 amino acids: CASSPGTGGYSYEQYF. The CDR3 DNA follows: TGTGCCAGCAGCCCCGGGACAGGGGGTTACTCCTACGAGCAGTACTTC. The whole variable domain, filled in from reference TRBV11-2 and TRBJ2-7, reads EAGVAQSPRYKIIEKRQSVAFWCNPISGHATLYWYQQILGQGPKLLIQFQNNGVVDDSQLPKDRFSAERLKGVDSTLKIQPAKLEDSAVYLCASSPGTGGYSYEQYFGPGTRLTVT.

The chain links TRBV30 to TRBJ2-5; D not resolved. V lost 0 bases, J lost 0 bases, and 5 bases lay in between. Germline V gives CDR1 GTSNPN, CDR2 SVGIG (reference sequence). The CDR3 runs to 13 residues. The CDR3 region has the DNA TGTGCCTGGAGTGTACACAACCAAGAGACCCAGTACTTC. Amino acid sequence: CAWSVHNQETQYF.

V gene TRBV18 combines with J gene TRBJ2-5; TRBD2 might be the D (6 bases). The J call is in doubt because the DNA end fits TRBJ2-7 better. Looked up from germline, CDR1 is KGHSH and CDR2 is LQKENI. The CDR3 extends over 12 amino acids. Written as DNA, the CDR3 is TGTGCCAGCTCACCACAGGGAGGCGAGCAGTACTTC. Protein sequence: CASSPQGGEQYF.